Described below is a single T cell receptor (beta chain) sequence and its context. This entry comes from a study of blood T cell repertoires in COVID-19. Overall study context: Whether acute or convalescent, the COVID-19 samples came from the United States, Italy and Spain. PBMCs, B-cell-depleted T cells, or T cells provided the cDNA or gDNA that made up the material.

With 0 bases removed from V and 0 bases from J, the gap between germline ends came to 10 bases. The CDR3 runs 16 residues. CDR1 and CDR2 from the germline V gene are SGHKS and YYEKEE (reference sequence). Original data processing: Reference gene primer amplification gave estimated nucleated cell counts. This table comes from immunoSEQ multiplex PCR, and its TCRdb copy is limited to in-frame clones, with some not included. The V and J calls and clone size are taken from that table; D and trimming were inferred from the DNA. This repertoire shows tens of thousands of clones, roughly 90% found once; its top ten account for about an eighth.

The receptor comes from a man of 80 years or more with acute or convalescent COVID-19. Input material: peripheral blood. V gene TRBV5-5 combines with J gene TRBJ1-3; a weak D match, TRBD1 (5 bases). The CDR3 DNA follows: TGTGCCAGCAGCTTGGACCCTACAGGCTCTGGAAACACCATATATTTT. The encoded protein is CASSLDPTGSGNTIYF. The complete variable domain, with remaining parts taken from reference TRBV5-5 and TRBJ1-3, reads DAGVTQSPTHLIKTRGQQVTLRCSPISGHKSVSWYQQVLGQGPQFIFQYYEKEERGRGNFPDRFSARQFPNYSSELNVNALLLGDSALYLCASSLDPTGSGNTIYFGEGSWLTVV.